This entry lists 15 T cell receptor beta chains sequenced from one sample in a study of identical twins. TCRdb fed the 5' RACE reads into MiXCR, producing one record per CDR3 protein. Among some 710,000 distinct CDR3 sequences listed, roughly 6.2% were seen once. The sequencing sample was made of naive T cells sorted from blood. These receptors came from a man aged 18 to 35 in good health.

The rearrangement uses TRBV9 and TRBJ2-2; D is possibly TRBD2 (5 bases). Trimming took 0 bases from V and 2 from J, leaving 11 bases between them. The CDR3 has 16 amino acids. The V gene's germline CDR1 is SGDLS and CDR2 YYNGEE. CDR3 DNA: TGTGCCAGCAGCGTAGAGAGGAGCGGAAACACCGGGGAGCTGTTTTTT. As protein: CASSVERSGNTGELFF.

There are many counts of this clonotype. The gene calls are TRBV10-3 and TRBJ2-7, with D tentatively TRBD1 (6 bases). The CDR3 runs to 14 residues. Germline assignment: CDR1 ENHRY and CDR2 SYGVKD. Between the trimmed V and J ends, which lost 4 bases and 1 base, there was a span of 11 bases. DNA for the CDR3: TGTGCCATCAGTGGCAAACAGGGTTCCTACGAGCAGTACTTC. Translated, it gives CAISGKQGSYEQYF.

This clonotype was picked up many times. The gene calls are TRBV12-3 or TRBV12-4 and TRBJ2-2; TRBD1 aligns across 7 bases. The CDR3 consists of 15 residues. J lost 0 bases, V lost 5 bases, and 3 bases had no gene match. The CDR3 DNA is TGTGCCAGCAGTGACAGGGCAACGAACACCGGGGAGCTGTTTTTT. Its translation is CASSDRATNTGELFF.

At least ten counts were recorded for this clonotype. This chain joins TRBV29-1 and TRBJ2-1, with TRBD2 identical over 12 bases. Germline assignment: CDR1 SQVTM and CDR2 ANQGSEA. V lost 7 bases to trimming and J lost 6 bases; unmatched junction nucleotides: 4. CDR3 size: 13 residues. CDR3 region: CSEGLAGVNEQFF. The CDR3 bases are TGCAGCGAGGGACTAGCGGGTGTCAATGAGCAGTTCTTC.

This clonotype was observed at least ten times. This chain uses TRBV5-1 with TRBJ1-4; unclear D gene. The germline gives CDR1 SGHRS, CDR2 YFSETQ. The CDR3 loop spans 15 amino acids. V dropped 0 bases and J dropped 8 bases, with 14 bases sitting between them. The CDR3 DNA reads TGCGCCAGCAGCTTGGGTAACATTGACGGAGAAAAACTGTTTTTT. This codes for CASSLGNIDGEKLFF. Based on the CDR3 plus reference TRBV5-1 and TRBJ1-4, the full variable domain is KAGVTQTPRYLIKTRGQQVTLSCSPISGHRSVSWYQQTPGQGLQFLFEYFSETQRNKGNFPGRFSGRQFSNSRSEMNVSTLELGDSALYLCASSLGNIDGEKLFFGSGTQLSVL.

This clonotype has only a few counts. The V and J genes are TRBV11-1 and TRBJ1-4; 8 bases are a match to TRBD1. The junction had 26 bases not matched to a gene; V was cut back by 6 bases and J by 8 bases. The V gene's germline CDR1 is SGHAT and CDR2 FQDESV (reference sequence). CDR3 length: 20 residues. The CDR3 loop reads CASSRQGQEGTAASVEKLFF. Here the CDR3 DNA reads TGTGCCAGCAGTCGCCAGGGACAGGAAGGTACTGCGGCCTCGGTGGAAAAACTGTTTTTT.

The chain recombines TRBV20-1 with TRBJ2-7; 8 nucleotides agree with TRBD2. Per the germline V gene, CDR1 is DFQATT and CDR2 is SNEGSKA (reference sequence). The V gene end was trimmed by 3 bases and the J gene end by 7 bases; junction bases not matched to a gene: 11. The CDR3 extends over 14 amino acids. CDR3 nucleotide sequence: TGCAGTGCTAGTGGGTACGGGAGGGCCAGTGAGCAGTACTTC. Translated, it gives CSASGYGRASEQYF.

The chain has TRBV19 and TRBJ2-1, with D hard to call. The length of the CDR3 is 9 residues. V lost 4 bases and J lost 11, with 3 bases in between. CDR1 and CDR2 (germline): LNHDA, SQIVND (reference sequence). The CDR3 reads CASSTQQFF. In DNA form, the CDR3 reads TGTGCCAGTAGTACCCAGCAGTTCTTC.

This clonotype has a count of ten or more. The chain employs TRBV13 and TRBJ2-5, with 9 bases aligning to TRBD2. CDR3 length equals 14 residues. Germline values: CDR1 PRHDT, CDR2 FYEKMQ (reference sequence). V lost 5 bases, J lost 4 bases, and 5 bases stayed unmatched. The CDR3 sequence is CASSATTSGETQYF. CDR3 nucleotide sequence: TGTGCCAGCAGCGCGACGACTAGCGGAGAGACCCAGTACTTC.

Ten or more counts support this clonotype. V and J are TRBV5-1 and TRBJ2-1; TRBD2 agrees at 9 bases. The V gene's germline CDR1 is SGHRS and CDR2 YFSETQ. The CDR3 length is 15 residues. The junction had 0 bases not matched to a gene; V was cut back by 0 bases and J by 2 bases. The CDR3 bases are TGCGCCAGCAGCTTGGGCGGGAGGGCCTACAATGAGCAGTTCTTC. Amino acid sequence: CASSLGGRAYNEQFF.

This clonotype came up many times. The chain employs TRBV6-5 and TRBJ2-3; no reliable D call. V was pared by 6 bases and J by 4 bases, with 8 bases between. Germline V gene lookup returns CDR1 MNHEY and CDR2 SVGAGI. The CDR3 contains 12 residues. The CDR3 sequence is CASSPQSDTQYF. The CDR3 DNA sequence: TGTGCCAGCAGCCCTCAGTCAGATACGCAGTATTTT.

This clonotype was seen ten or more times. The CDR3 spells CASSLWVTGELFF. Here the CDR3 DNA reads TGTGCCAGCAGTTTATGGGTAACCGGGGAGCTGTTTTTT. V and J are TRBV12-3 or TRBV12-4 and TRBJ2-2, with unresolved D. This CDR3 has 13 residues. Deletions cut 2 bases from V and 5 bases from J, with 6 bases between.

This clonotype was seen more than once but under ten times. The chain recombines TRBV7-6 with TRBJ1-5; D is ambiguous. The germline V gene has CDR1 SGHVS and CDR2 FNYEAQ. Trimming shortened V by 1 base and J by 5 bases, and 6 bases separated the two germline ends. The CDR3 spans 13 residues. CDR3 coding DNA: TGTGCCAGCAGCTTAGGGAGGCATCAGCCCCAGCATTTT. This translates into CASSLGRHQPQHF. The variable domain in full, completed from reference TRBV7-6 and TRBJ1-5, reads GAGVSQSPRYKVTKRGQDVALRCDPISGHVSLYWYRQALGQGPEFLTYFNYEAQQDKSGLPNDRFSAERPEGSISTLTIQRTEQRDSAMYRCASSLGRHQPQHFGDGTRLSIL.

This clonotype was counted ten times or more. The J gene is TRBJ2-1, the V gene TRBV29-1, with 12 bases fitting TRBD2. Per the germline V gene, CDR1 is SQVTM and CDR2 is ANQGSEA. V gave up 7 bases and J gave up 0 bases; unmatched junction bases: 10. This CDR3 is built from 17 residues. The CDR3 spells CSGTGTSGLSSYNEQFF. DNA for the CDR3: TGCAGCGGGACCGGGACTAGCGGGTTGAGCTCCTACAATGAGCAGTTCTTC.

The table lists this clonotype with many counts. The chain joins TRBV6-2 or TRBV6-3 to TRBJ2-7, with D possibly TRBD2 on 6 matching bases. The germline V gene encodes CDR1 MNHEY and CDR2 SVGEGT. The length of the CDR3 is 17 residues. Between the trimmed V and J ends, which lost 6 bases and 6 bases, there was a span of 27 bases. The DNA for the CDR3 is TGTGCCAGCAGCCCCTCGGGCGGGACCACCTTTTTCGGCGAGCAGTACGTC. Translated, it gives CASSPSGGTTFFGEQYV.